Included here is one T cell receptor (beta chain) sequence, with context. Its antigen remains unidentified. Use of 60 Vbeta and 13 Jbeta primers characterized the PCR. The protocol was immunoSEQ multiplex PCR, while the TCRdb copy is restricted to in-frame clones and leaves out a portion. The data hold fewer than 250,000 clones, with around 79% observed a single time. The record originates from a study of cytomegalovirus exposure and HLA in healthy donors. The study's findings and limits: Within an earlier analysis, most TCR beta V segments proved productive either about 90% or about 30% of the time. From TCR beta sequences, most subjects' HLA-A and HLA-B alleles were reportedly predicted accurately. It was in a later analysis that TCR association rates were seen to vary by HLA locus, highest for DRB1 and lowest for HLA-C. Cytomegalovirus association was listed for roughly 160 TCR beta chains.

This TCR derives from a woman in her late teens or twenties in good health and CMV-seronegative. Sequencing used PBMCs.

Written as DNA, the CDR3 is TGTGCCTCAAGGACTAGCGGGGGGGCAGATACGCAGTATTTT. This translates into CASRTSGGADTQYF. The rearrangement joins TRBV6-5 to TRBJ2-3; 15 bases fit TRBD2. J lost 4 bases, V lost 11 bases, and 4 bases had no gene match. Germline V lookup: CDR1 MNHEY, CDR2 SVGAGI. CDR3 length: 14 residues.